The 32 T cell receptor beta chains presented below share a single source sample, sequenced in a study of T cell repertoires in cytomegalovirus infection. TCRdb re-called the reads with MiXCR, one entry per CDR3 protein. Seen here are roughly 500,000 distinct CDR3 sequences, more than 30% observed once, and the top ten hold roughly a sixth. These receptors' antigens are unknown. Sequenced here: cultured PBMCs, sampled from culture after CMV antigen stimulation. These receptors all come from a human donor in good health (CMV status not recorded). Some clones in this sample may be carry-over from other donors' samples.

This clonotype was recorded many times. CDR3 nucleotides: TGTGCCAGCAGCTTAGGGACATACAACTATGGCTACACCTTC. Translation gives CASSLGTYNYGYTF. The chain recombines TRBV7-2 with TRBJ1-2; D might be TRBD1 (5 bases). The ends were cut back, 1 base at V and 2 bases at J, with 8 bases in the middle. Germline CDR1 is SGHTA and CDR2 is FQGNSA. The CDR3 runs to 14 residues. The full variable domain, with the rest looked up from reference TRBV7-2 and TRBJ1-2, is GAGVSQSPSNKVTEKGKDVELRCDPISGHTALYWYRQSLGQGLEFLIYFQGNSAPDKSGLPSDRFSAERTGGSVSTLTIQRTQQEDSAVYLCASSLGTYNYGYTFGSGTRLTVV.

The chain links TRBV6-6 to TRBJ2-3, with unresolved D. V was pared by 5 bases and J by 2 bases, with 11 bases between. Looked up from germline, CDR1 is MNHNY and CDR2 is SVGAGI (reference sequence). There are 14 residues in the CDR3. This chain's CDR3 is CASSPDPATDTQYF. DNA for the CDR3: TGTGCCAGCAGTCCCGACCCAGCCACAGATACGCAGTATTTT.

The chain recombines TRBV7-4 with TRBJ2-3; D gene ambiguous. Deletions cut 4 bases from V and 4 bases from J, with 12 bases between. The CDR3 length is 14 residues. In germline, CDR1 is SGHVT, CDR2 SQSDAQ. The CDR3 sequence is CASSWPMPSDTQYF. In DNA, the CDR3 is TGTGCCAGCAGCTGGCCTATGCCGTCAGATACGCAGTATTTT. The variable domain in full, completed from reference TRBV7-4 and TRBJ2-3, reads GAGVSQSPRYKVAKRGRDVALRCDSISGHVTLYWYRQTLGQGSEVLTYSQSDAQRDKSGRPSGRFSAERPERSVSTLKIQRTEQGDSAVYLCASSWPMPSDTQYFGPGTRLTVL.

This chain connects TRBV3-1 to TRBJ1-5; D uncertain. The CDR3 spans 14 residues. Trimming left V 0 bases short and J 7 bases short, with 10 bases between. The germline V gene encodes CDR1 LGHDT and CDR2 YNNKEL (reference sequence). The CDR3 spells CASSQDLVTQPQHF. The CDR3 DNA sequence: TGTGCCAGCAGCCAAGATTTGGTTACCCAGCCCCAGCATTTT.

The V and J genes are TRBV4-3 and TRBJ2-1, with 9 bases lining up with TRBD1. Germline values: CDR1 LGHNA, CDR2 YSLEER. This CDR3 spans 14 amino acids. Losses at the gene ends were 6 bases for V and 6 bases for J; bases not matched to a gene: 6. CDR3 region: CASSAGQGSNEQFF. CDR3 sequence (DNA): TGCGCCAGCAGTGCAGGACAGGGGAGCAATGAGCAGTTCTTC.

This clonotype showed up just once. The chain joins TRBV10-3 to TRBJ2-7; D is ambiguous. There are 15 residues in the CDR3. V was pared by 2 bases and J by 3 bases, with 14 bases between. Per germline, CDR1 ENHRY and CDR2 SYGVKD. The CDR3, as DNA: TGTGCCATCAGTGAGCAAAGTAAGGGTTTCTACGAGCAGTACTTC. This encodes CAISEQSKGFYEQYF.

This clonotype has just a few counts. The chain carries TRBV7-4 and TRBJ2-7; no clear D. Trimming pared 5 bases from V and 13 bases from J, leaving 27 bases between. The CDR3 loop spans 15 amino acids. Germline CDR1 SGHVT, CDR2 SQSDAQ. CDR3 sequence (DNA): TGTGCCAGCAGCCCAGAAGTTTCCGGACCCGGGTCGGTATACGTC. Its translation is CASSPEVSGPGSVYV.

The genes are TRBV6-2 or TRBV6-3 and TRBJ2-2, with TRBD1 as a possible D gene (5 bases). The CDR3 length is 15 residues. The germline V gene has CDR1 MNHEY and CDR2 SVGEGT. The V end was cut by 2 bases, the J end by 3 bases, with 10 bases between. CDR3 sequence (DNA): TGTGCCAGCAGTTACGGGGCGGCGTACACCGGGGAGCTGTTTTTT. Its protein is CASSYGAAYTGELFF.

The chain is built from TRBV27 and TRBJ2-1; 13 bases are a match to TRBD2. Unmatched junction bases numbered 6, after V lost 5 bases and J lost 5 bases. Germline V gives CDR1 MNHEY, CDR2 SMNVEV (reference sequence). This CDR3 region has 16 residues. DNA of the CDR3: TGTGCCAGCAGTGAAAGAGGGACTAGCGGGAACAATGAGCAGTTCTTC. Its translation is CASSERGTSGNNEQFF.

V usage is TRBV28 and J usage is TRBJ2-7; 10 bases map to TRBD1. The CDR3 runs to 12 residues. Trimming at V came to 7 bases and at J to 4 bases, leaving 1 base not matched to a gene. CDR1 and CDR2 from the germline V gene are MDHEN and SYDVKM. CDR3 sequence reads: CASTGQGYEQYF. The CDR3 nucleotides are TGTGCCAGCACGGGACAGGGGTACGAGCAGTACTTC.

The chain carries TRBV7-2 and TRBJ1-1, with D possibly TRBD1 on 5 matching bases. V was pared by 9 bases and J by 1 base, with 15 bases between. The CDR3 is 14 residues long. Looked up from germline, CDR1 is SGHTA and CDR2 is FQGNSA. The CDR3 region has the DNA TGTGCCAGTTACAGACAGTCAACGAACACTGAAGCTTTCTTT. This encodes CASYRQSTNTEAFF.

This chain connects TRBV7-2 to TRBJ2-7, with a possible D match to TRBD1 (5 bases). The CDR3 loop spans 13 amino acids. Trimming took 0 bases from V and 2 from J, leaving 5 bases between them. CDR1 is SGHTA and CDR2 is FQGNSA in the germline V gene. This CDR3 reads CASSLATAYEQYF. The CDR3 DNA is TGTGCCAGCAGCTTAGCGACAGCCTACGAGCAGTACTTC.

The rearrangement links TRBV19 to TRBJ1-1, with 9 bases that match TRBD1. This CDR3 spans 18 amino acids. The germline V gene has CDR1 LNHDA and CDR2 SQIVND (reference sequence). V lost 4 bases and J lost 4; bases outside the gene matches: 16. In DNA form, the CDR3 reads TGTGCCAGTAGTAGAAAAACAGGGGGCGCTGCCCAGAGCACTGAAGCTTTCTTT. Translation gives CASSRKTGGAAQSTEAFF.

The chain links TRBV2 to TRBJ2-5; tentatively, D is TRBD1 (6 bases). V lost 6 bases, J lost 1 base, and 15 bases lay in between. The CDR3 loop spans 15 amino acids. The V gene's germline CDR1 is SNHLY and CDR2 FYNNEI. This chain's CDR3 is CASRDPGQSQETQYF. The CDR3 region has the DNA TGTGCCAGCAGGGACCCGGGACAAAGCCAAGAGACCCAGTACTTC.

The CDR3 coding sequence is TGTGCCAGCCGACCGGGGGGGAGCCAAGAGACCCAGTACTTC. Translation: CASRPGGSQETQYF. The chain combines TRBV7-2 with TRBJ2-5, with 8 bases that match TRBD2. Losses at the gene ends were 8 bases for V and 1 base for J; bases not matched to a gene: 6. CDR1 and CDR2 from the germline V gene are SGHTA and FQGNSA. There are 14 residues in the CDR3.

The gene calls are TRBV20-1 and TRBJ2-3; 8 nucleotides line up with TRBD2. Germline V gene lookup returns CDR1 DFQATT and CDR2 SNEGSKA (reference sequence). With V trimmed by 3 bases and J by 4 bases, 3 bases remained unmatched. The CDR3 runs to 13 residues. Here the CDR3 reads CSASGRGADTQYF. In nucleotides, the CDR3 is TGCAGTGCTAGCGGGAGGGGGGCAGATACGCAGTATTTT.

This clonotype was seen repeatedly, ten times or more. In DNA form, the CDR3 reads TGTGCCAGCAGCTGGACAGGGAACTACGAGCAGTACGTC. Protein product: CASSWTGNYEQYV. The rearrangement joins TRBV11-2 to TRBJ2-7; TRBD1 aligns across 8 bases. Unmatched junction bases numbered 2, after V lost 4 bases and J lost 3 bases. This CDR3 contains 13 residues. Looked up from germline, CDR1 is SGHAT and CDR2 is FQNNGV.

This clonotype has a count of ten or more. The CDR3 is CSARDGEVTGELFF. The CDR3 DNA is TGCAGTGCTAGAGACGGGGAGGTCACCGGGGAGCTGTTTTTT. The chain combines TRBV20-1 with TRBJ2-2; weak D call: TRBD2 (6 bases). Trimming removed 0 bases at V and 4 bases at J, with 9 bases between. CDR3 length: 14 residues. Germline CDR1 is DFQATT and CDR2 is SNEGSKA (reference sequence).

The chain couples TRBV4-3 to TRBJ1-2, with D uncertain. This CDR3 comprises 16 residues. The ends were cut back, 0 bases at V and 4 bases at J, with 15 bases in the middle. Per the germline V gene, CDR1 is LGHNA and CDR2 is YSLEER. CDR3 loop: CASSQESKQTFYGYTF. The CDR3 nucleotides read TGCGCCAGCAGCCAAGAATCCAAACAGACTTTCTATGGCTACACCTTC.

The V call is TRBV28, the J call TRBJ2-5; D may be TRBD2 (5 bases). This CDR3 region has 12 residues. V shed 9 bases and J shed 7 bases, with 15 bases lying between them. The germline CDR1 and CDR2 sequences are MDHEN and SYDVKM. The CDR3 coding sequence is TGTGCCAGTCGGACGGGATCTGGGACCCAGTACTTC. Its protein is CASRTGSGTQYF.

The J gene is TRBJ1-1, the V gene TRBV10-2; D might be TRBD1 (5 bases). This CDR3 has 16 amino acids. Germline V lookup: CDR1 WSHSY, CDR2 SAAADI. Trimming pared 9 bases from V and 4 bases from J, leaving 24 bases between. The CDR3 sequence: CASGRGGVGRVTEAFF. The CDR3 DNA sequence: TGCGCCAGTGGTCGTGGCGGGGTCGGCAGGGTCACTGAAGCTTTCTTT.

There are a few counts of this clonotype. The V gene is TRBV7-2, the J gene TRBJ2-7, with TRBD1 identical over 8 bases. The V and J ends lost 5 bases and 6 bases, in that order; junction bases with no gene match: 12. The CDR3 is made up of 15 amino acids. CDR1 and CDR2 from the germline V gene are SGHTA and FQGNSA. CDR3 sequence: CASSRAGQGVAEQYF. The CDR3 DNA reads TGTGCCAGCAGCCGAGCAGGACAGGGTGTAGCCGAGCAGTACTTC.

This clonotype appeared once. The J gene is TRBJ2-1, the V gene TRBV27; TRBD2 aligns across 11 bases. In germline, CDR1 is MNHEY, CDR2 SMNVEV (reference sequence). The CDR3 sequence is 18 residues long. The V segment lost 7 bases and the J segment 2 bases; nucleotides outside the gene matches: 13. The CDR3 spells CASTPWTSGPNTYNEQFF. The CDR3 DNA reads TGTGCCAGCACCCCCTGGACTAGCGGGCCAAACACCTACAATGAGCAGTTCTTC.

This clonotype turned up a few times. The V gene is TRBV7-9, the J gene TRBJ2-1; 13 positions match TRBD2. CDR1 and CDR2 (germline): SEHNR, FQNEAQ (reference sequence). The CDR3 spans 20 residues. V shed 4 bases, J shed 0 bases, and the junction held 12 bases outside the gene matches. The CDR3 spells CASSSRAGTSGKSSYNEQFF. DNA of the CDR3: TGTGCCAGCAGCTCTCGAGCCGGGACTAGCGGGAAGAGCTCCTACAATGAGCAGTTCTTC.

The chain combines TRBV7-2 with TRBJ2-3; D remains ambiguous. The germline gives CDR1 SGHTA, CDR2 FQGNSA. The CDR3 runs to 13 residues. Trimming removed 2 bases at V and 4 bases at J, with 7 bases between. The CDR3 spells CASSLFEADTQYF. The CDR3 DNA reads TGTGCCAGCAGCTTATTTGAAGCAGATACGCAGTATTTT. Combining the CDR3 with reference TRBV7-2 and TRBJ2-3 gives the whole variable domain GAGVSQSPSNKVTEKGKDVELRCDPISGHTALYWYRQSLGQGLEFLIYFQGNSAPDKSGLPSDRFSAERTGGSVSTLTIQRTQQEDSAVYLCASSLFEADTQYFGPGTRLTVL.

This clonotype was detected only a few times. The CDR3 is CASSQGQGLNTEAFF. The CDR3 nucleotides are TGCGCCAGCAGCCAAGGACAGGGGCTGAACACTGAAGCTTTCTTT. The chain couples TRBV4-3 to TRBJ1-1, with TRBD1 matching over 8 bases. The V gene end was trimmed by 1 base and the J gene end by 0 bases; junction bases not matched to a gene: 1. Germline V gene sequence: CDR1 LGHNA, CDR2 YSLEER. This CDR3 comprises 15 residues.

The chain uses TRBV28 and TRBJ1-2; TRBD1 aligns across 8 bases. Looked up from germline, CDR1 is MDHEN and CDR2 is SYDVKM. The CDR3 length is 14 residues. Losses at the gene ends were 5 bases for V and 5 bases for J; bases not matched to a gene: 7. The chain's CDR3 is CASSVIRQGYGYTF. CDR3 nucleotide sequence: TGTGCCAGCAGTGTTATTCGACAGGGGTATGGCTACACCTTC.

The chain links TRBV15 to TRBJ1-4, with 7 bases fitting TRBD1. Germline V gene lookup returns CDR1 LNHNV and CDR2 YYDKDF (reference sequence). There are 16 residues in the CDR3. The ends lost 3 bases at V and 3 bases at J; junction bases unmatched: 7. The CDR3 bases are TGTGCCACCAGCAGTGATCGGACAGGAGCTAATGAAAAACTGTTTTTT. Amino acid sequence: CATSSDRTGANEKLFF.

This clonotype was detected a few times. V gene TRBV5-4 combines with J gene TRBJ2-7, with TRBD1 as a possible D gene (5 bases). V lost 4 bases and J 0 bases, leaving 14 bases between the germline ends. From germline, CDR1 is SGHNT and CDR2 YYREEE (reference sequence). The CDR3 consists of 15 residues. The CDR3, as DNA: TGTGCCAGCAGCCTAACAGGTGCAAGCTCCTACGAGCAGTACTTC. It specifies CASSLTGASSYEQYF.

This clonotype was seen a few times. Here the CDR3 reads CSASTVGKETQYF. The CDR3 region has the DNA TGCAGTGCTAGTACAGTGGGGAAAGAGACCCAGTACTTC. The chain carries TRBV20-1 and TRBJ2-5; D is undetermined. CDR1 is DFQATT, CDR2 SNEGSKA, per germline (reference sequence). The CDR3 spans 13 residues. Between the trimmed V and J ends, which lost 3 bases and 3 bases, there was a span of 11 bases.

With regard to this clonotype: A read error may be the cause here, since a much bigger clone is one base away. V and J are TRBV7-8 and TRBJ2-1; TRBD2 matches 8 bases. Germline loops: CDR1 SGHVS, CDR2 FQNEAQ. The CDR3 contains 15 residues. The J segment lost 6 bases and the V segment lost 1 base, leaving 5 bases of the junction unmatched. CDR3 sequence reads: CASSLEAGAINEQFF. The CDR3 coding sequence is TGTGCCAGCAGCTTAGAAGCGGGAGCCATCAATGAGCAGTTCTTC.

This sequence joins TRBV6-6 and TRBJ1-2; 9 nucleotides align to TRBD1. Trimming removed 2 bases from V and 6 bases from J; junction bases left unmatched: 10. CDR1 and CDR2 from the germline V gene are MNHNY and SVGAGI (reference sequence). This CDR3 has 16 residues. This CDR3 is CASSYGAGTGQDGYTF. In DNA form, the CDR3 reads TGTGCCAGCAGTTACGGTGCCGGGACAGGGCAGGATGGCTACACCTTC.